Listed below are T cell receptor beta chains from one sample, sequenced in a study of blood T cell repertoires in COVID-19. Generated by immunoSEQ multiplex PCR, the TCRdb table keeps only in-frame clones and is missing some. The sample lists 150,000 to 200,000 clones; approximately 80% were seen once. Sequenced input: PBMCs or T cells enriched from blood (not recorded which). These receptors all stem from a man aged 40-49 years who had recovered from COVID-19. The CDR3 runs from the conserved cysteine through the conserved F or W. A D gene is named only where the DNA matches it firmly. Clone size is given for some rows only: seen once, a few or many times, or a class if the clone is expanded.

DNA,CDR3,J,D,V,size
TGTGCCAGTAGTGCCCGGGACAGGGGGGGTTCACCCCTCCACTTT,CASSARDRGGSPLHF,TRBJ1-6,TRBD1,TRBV19,NA
TGTGCCACCAGGGCGACAGGGGTCACAGATACGCAGTATTTT,CATRATGVTDTQYF,TRBJ2-3,TRBD1,TRBV24-1,NA
TGTGCCACCAGTGATGAACAGGGGTTTCGGGATGAGCAGTTCTTC,CATSDEQGFRDEQFF,TRBJ2-1,TRBD1,TRBV24-1,NA
TGCGCCAGCAGTCGACTAGCGGGGGAAGGCGGGGAGCTGTTTTTT,CASSRLAGEGGELFF,TRBJ2-2,TRBD2,TRBV5-1,few
TGCAGCGTTGAAGTCACTAGCGCTGGGCAGGGCACCGGGGAGCTGTTTTTT,CSVEVTSAGQGTGELFF,TRBJ2-2,TRBD2,TRBV29-1,NA
TGTGCCAGTAGTCCAGGGGATCAAGTCTATGGCTACACCTTC,CASSPGDQVYGYTF,TRBJ1-2,NA,TRBV19,NA
TGTGCCAGCAGCTTAGATAGCTCTGGAAACACCATATATTTT,CASSLDSSGNTIYF,TRBJ1-3,NA,TRBV11-2,NA
TGTGCCAGCAGCCAAGCTGACACCAGGAACACTGAAGCTTTCTTT,CASSQADTRNTEAFF,TRBJ1-1,NA,TRBV3-1/TRBV3-2,once
TGTGCCAGCAGTCCCCGGACAGTGAACTATGGCTACACCTTC,CASSPRTVNYGYTF,TRBJ1-2,NA,TRBV27,NA
TGTGCCAGCAGCTTCGTGACAGAAGGTCAAGAGACCCAGTACTTC,CASSFVTEGQETQYF,TRBJ2-5,NA,TRBV5-6,once
TGCAGCTTCCGAAGGGGGAACACCGGGGAGCTGTTTTTT,CSFRRGNTGELFF,TRBJ2-2,NA,TRBV29-1,NA
TGTGCCAGTAGTCCCACAGCCCGTAATAGCAATCAGCCCCAGCATTTT,CASSPTARNSNQPQHF,TRBJ1-5,NA,TRBV19,NA
TGTGCCAGCTCACCACCCACAGGGAGGGTCCAAGAGACCCAGTACTTC,CASSPPTGRVQETQYF,TRBJ2-5,NA,TRBV18,NA
TGTGCCAGAAGCTCGCCGGGACTAGGCACAGATACGCAGTATTTT,CARSSPGLGTDTQYF,TRBJ2-3,TRBD2,TRBV5-3,NA
TGTGCCAGCAGTTTATGGGGACTAGCGGGGGGCGGTGAGCAGTTCTTC,CASSLWGLAGGGEQFF,TRBJ2-1,TRBD2,TRBV27,NA
TGCGCCAGCAGCCCCGGAGGCTGGAACACCGGGGAGCTGTTTTTT,CASSPGGWNTGELFF,TRBJ2-2,NA,TRBV5-1,NA
TGTGCCAGCAGTTGGAACAGGGCCTATGGCTACACCTTC,CASSWNRAYGYTF,TRBJ1-2,NA,TRBV6-5,once
TGCGCCAGCAGCCCCTTTGGGGCCTCTTCCGGTACGCAGTATTTT,CASSPFGASSGTQYF,TRBJ2-3,NA,TRBV5-1,NA
TGCAGTGCTAGTATAGGGACACCCTACGAGCAGTACTTC,CSASIGTPYEQYF,TRBJ2-7,NA,TRBV20-1,NA
TGTGCCAGCAGCCCCTACAGGGGTATCGGGGGCTACACCTTC,CASSPYRGIGGYTF,TRBJ1-2,TRBD1,TRBV14,NA
TGTGCCAGCAGCGTAGCCGGGACTAGGGAGAGGCAGTACTTC,CASSVAGTRERQYF,TRBJ2-7,TRBD2,TRBV9,NA
TGTGCCAGCGACCCCCAGAGGACTGAAGCTTTCTTT,CASDPQRTEAFF,TRBJ1-1,NA,TRBV2,few
TGCGCCAGCACTAGGGACAGTAACACCGGGGAGCTGTTTTTT,CASTRDSNTGELFF,TRBJ2-2,TRBD1,TRBV10-1,few
TGTGCCAGCTCACCACCGGGGACAGTATCTGGAAACACCATATATTTT,CASSPPGTVSGNTIYF,TRBJ1-3,TRBD1,TRBV18,NA
TGTGCCAGCAGTGAATTCTTAGGGAGTTTTCGGTCCTACAATGAGCAGTTCTTC,CASSEFLGSFRSYNEQFF,TRBJ2-1,NA,TRBV2,NA
TGTGCCAGCAGCCAGACGTGGGCGGGGGCAGGGACCGGGGAGCTGTTTTTT,CASSQTWAGAGTGELFF,TRBJ2-2,NA,TRBV4-2,NA
TGTGCCAGTAGTATAGTCGGGCAGGGGGCGCGCAATGAGCAGTTCTTC,CASSIVGQGARNEQFF,TRBJ2-1,TRBD1,TRBV19,NA
TGTGCCAGCAGGCGGGTGACAGGGGGCGAGTCACCCCTCCACTTT,CASRRVTGGESPLHF,TRBJ1-6,TRBD1,TRBV6-5,few
TGCGCCAGCAGCCCCCCGGGATTCCGTGAGCAGTTCTTC,CASSPPGFREQFF,TRBJ2-1,NA,TRBV4-1,NA
TGTGCCAGCAGCTTGGACGACAGGGGGACTCAGCCCCAGCATTTT,CASSLDDRGTQPQHF,TRBJ1-5,TRBD1,TRBV7-6,few
TGTGCCAGTAGTCTGTGGACTAGCGGGGGCTGGCAGTTCTTC,CASSLWTSGGWQFF,TRBJ2-1,TRBD2,TRBV19,NA
TGTGCCAGCAGCTCCCGGGGAGGGGAGGAGAATGGCTACACCTTC,CASSSRGGEENGYTF,TRBJ1-2,NA,TRBV9,NA
TGTGCCAGAGGTAGTGGACAGGGGAAGGGGAAAAATCAGCCCCAGCATTTT,CARGSGQGKGKNQPQHF,TRBJ1-5,TRBD1,TRBV5-3,NA
TGTGCCGGGAATATACGGGACACCGAAGAGACCCAGTACTTC,CAGNIRDTEETQYF,TRBJ2-5,NA,TRBV30,NA
TGTGCCAGCTCACCGGGACAGGGGCTTTATAGCAATCAGCCCCAGCATTTT,CASSPGQGLYSNQPQHF,TRBJ1-5,TRBD1,TRBV18,NA
TGTGCCAGCTCACCACCGACGGGCGGGGGGAACACTGAAGCTTTCTTT,CASSPPTGGGNTEAFF,TRBJ1-1,NA,TRBV18,NA
TGTGCCAGCAGCTTGGGGACCCAGACTAGCGGGGGGGCGCGGTTCTTC,CASSLGTQTSGGARFF,TRBJ2-1,TRBD2,TRBV11-2,NA
TGCGCCAGCAGCTTGAAGTCGGGTGTAGCGCAGTATTTT,CASSLKSGVAQYF,TRBJ2-3,NA,TRBV5-1,NA
TGTGCCAGCAGTACAGGGGGACTAAGCAATCAGCCCCAGCATTTT,CASSTGGLSNQPQHF,TRBJ1-5,TRBD1,TRBV28,few
TGTGCCAGCAGCTTTCTTGGGGGGTTGGGCTATGGCTACACCTTC,CASSFLGGLGYGYTF,TRBJ1-2,NA,TRBV7-2,NA
TGCGCCAGCAGCTTGGCTCCAGGGTCAAACACTGAAGCTTTCTTT,CASSLAPGSNTEAFF,TRBJ1-1,NA,TRBV5-1,few
TGTGCCAGCAGCCAAGTGTCTAGCTCCTACAATGAGCAGTTCTTC,CASSQVSSSYNEQFF,TRBJ2-1,NA,TRBV14,NA
TGCGCCAGCAGCTTGACAGGGGGCAGGGCAACTAATGAAAAACTGTTTTTT,CASSLTGGRATNEKLFF,TRBJ1-4,TRBD1,TRBV5-1,NA
TGTGCCACCAGTGAAGGGACAGGGGGCGGACTTGAAAAACTGTTTTTT,CATSEGTGGGLEKLFF,TRBJ1-4,TRBD1,TRBV24-1,NA
TGTGCCAGCAGATACGGAGGGAGCTATAATTCACCCCTCCACTTT,CASRYGGSYNSPLHF,TRBJ1-6,NA,TRBV25-1,few
TGTGCCAGCTCACCAAGGCAGGAGGAGAAGGGCTACACCTTC,CASSPRQEEKGYTF,TRBJ1-2,NA,TRBV18,NA
TGTGCCAGCAGTGGGCGGGGGGGAGAGACCCAGTACTTC,CASSGRGGETQYF,TRBJ2-5,TRBD2,TRBV9,NA
TGTGCCAGCACCTCACAGCCGAACACTGAAGCTTTCTTT,CASTSQPNTEAFF,TRBJ1-1,NA,TRBV11-2,once
TGTGCCAGCAGCCAAGACGCCCAGCGGGGGGCAGGGGGCACAGATACGCAGTATTTT,CASSQDAQRGAGGTDTQYF,TRBJ2-3,TRBD2,TRBV4-2,NA
TGTGCCAGCAGCTTAGTAGGCCAGAGACTAGCGGGGGGGCGAAATACGCAGTATTTT,CASSLVGQRLAGGRNTQYF,TRBJ2-3,TRBD2,TRBV7-2,NA
TGTGCCAGCAGTTCCGGCAGGGAAGCGGGGAACACTGAAGCTTTCTTT,CASSSGREAGNTEAFF,TRBJ1-1,NA,TRBV6-6,NA
TGTGCCAGCAGCTTAGTGGGGACAGGGATCGTGTACACTGAAGCTTTCTTT,CASSLVGTGIVYTEAFF,TRBJ1-1,TRBD1,TRBV7-8,NA
TGTGCCAGCAGTGAAACAATTCACGAGCAGTACTTC,CASSETIHEQYF,TRBJ2-7,NA,TRBV2,NA
TGTGCCAGCAGTGTCTACTATGGCTACACCTTC,CASSVYYGYTF,TRBJ1-2,NA,TRBV12-3/TRBV12-4,NA
TGCGCCAGCAGTGAGTCCGGGGGGAACACTGAAGCTTTCTTT,CASSESGGNTEAFF,TRBJ1-1,NA,TRBV10-2,NA
TGTGCCAGCAGCGCCCATCGTACCCAAGCGGGGGGCAAACTCTACAATGAGCAGTTCTTC,CASSAHRTQAGGKLYNEQFF,TRBJ2-1,TRBD2,TRBV7-3,once
TGTGCCAGCAGCTTTAGGAGCCGTGCCTACGAGCAGTACTTC,CASSFRSRAYEQYF,TRBJ2-7,NA,TRBV7-8,NA
TGTGCCAGCAGTTACCAGTCGGGCGGGGGGGGTGAAAAACTGTTTTTT,CASSYQSGGGGEKLFF,TRBJ1-4,NA,TRBV6-5,NA
TGTGCCAGTAGTGCCCAGACAGGGGGGCAGCCCCAGCATTTT,CASSAQTGGQPQHF,TRBJ1-5,TRBD1,TRBV19,NA
TGTGCCAGCACCGATGCGGGGAGGGGGACCCAGTACTTC,CASTDAGRGTQYF,TRBJ2-5,TRBD2,TRBV11-2,once